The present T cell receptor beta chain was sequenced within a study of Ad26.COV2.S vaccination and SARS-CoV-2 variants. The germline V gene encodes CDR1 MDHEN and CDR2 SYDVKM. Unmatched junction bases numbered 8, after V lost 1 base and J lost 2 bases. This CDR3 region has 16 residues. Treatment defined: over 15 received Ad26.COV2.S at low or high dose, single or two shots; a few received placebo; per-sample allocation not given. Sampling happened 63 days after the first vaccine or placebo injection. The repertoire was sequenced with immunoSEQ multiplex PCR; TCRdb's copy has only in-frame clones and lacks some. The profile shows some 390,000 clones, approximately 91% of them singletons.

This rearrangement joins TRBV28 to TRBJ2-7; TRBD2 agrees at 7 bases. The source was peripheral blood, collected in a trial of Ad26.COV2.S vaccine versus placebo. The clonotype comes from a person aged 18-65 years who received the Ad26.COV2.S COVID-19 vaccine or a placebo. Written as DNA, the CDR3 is TGTGCCAGCAGTTTATTCGGCGGGAGTACGGCCTACGAGCAGTACTTC. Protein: CASSLFGGSTAYEQYF. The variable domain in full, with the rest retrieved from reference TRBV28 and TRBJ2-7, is DVKVTQSSRYLVKRTGEKVFLECVQDMDHENMFWYRQDPGLGLRLIYFSYDVKMKEKGDIPEGYSVSREKKERFSLILESASTNQTSMYLCASSLFGGSTAYEQYFGPGTRLTVT.